The T cell receptor (beta chain) under discussion was sequenced for a study of blood T cells in healthy people across ages. V was shortened by 5 bases and J by 0 bases, with 26 bases between the two germline ends. Germline CDR1 is MDHEN and CDR2 is SYDVKM. CDR3 length: 20 residues. A J-beta primer mix and a sample-barcoded 5' primer were used in a second PCR of roughly 6 to 11 cycles. TCRdb itself ran the 5' RACE reads through MiXCR, one entry per CDR3 protein. Found here are some 1,000,000 distinct CDR3 sequences, almost 25% of them singletons; the top ten hold around 0.75%. This sample was also put to use in a study of T cells of mothers and their children.

V usage is TRBV28 and J usage is TRBJ2-4, with D possibly matching TRBD2 (5 bases). The receptor's source is a girl aged 2-10 years in good health. The sample taken for sequencing was blood. The CDR3: CASSPRYREIDVAAKNIQYF. Written as DNA, the CDR3 is TGTGCCAGCAGTCCTAGGTACCGGGAAATAGACGTGGCAGCCAAAAACATTCAGTACTTC.